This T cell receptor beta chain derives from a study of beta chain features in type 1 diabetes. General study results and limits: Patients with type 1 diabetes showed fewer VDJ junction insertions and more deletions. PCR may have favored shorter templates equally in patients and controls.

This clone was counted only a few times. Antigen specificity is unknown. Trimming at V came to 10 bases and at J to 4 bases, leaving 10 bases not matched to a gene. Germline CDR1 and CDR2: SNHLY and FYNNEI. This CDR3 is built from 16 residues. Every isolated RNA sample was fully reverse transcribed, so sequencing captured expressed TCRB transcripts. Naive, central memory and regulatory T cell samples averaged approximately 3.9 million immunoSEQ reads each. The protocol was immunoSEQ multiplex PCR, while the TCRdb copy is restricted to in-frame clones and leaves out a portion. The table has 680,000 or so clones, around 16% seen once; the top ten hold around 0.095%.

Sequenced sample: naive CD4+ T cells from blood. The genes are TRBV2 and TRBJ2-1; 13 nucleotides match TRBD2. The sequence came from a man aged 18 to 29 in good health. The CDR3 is CAIGGTSGKNYNEQFF. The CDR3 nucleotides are TGTGCCATTGGCGGGACTAGCGGGAAAAATTACAATGAGCAGTTCTTC.